The following is a T cell receptor beta chain sequence with its context. Its matching antigen is unknown. The donors belonged to the roughly 130-subject validation cohort, separate from the approximately 700-subject first cohort. Measured with immunoSEQ multiplex PCR; TCRdb has only the in-frame clones, and not every one. The table has under 250,000 clones, around 87% seen once; the top ten hold about 2%. The data originate from a study of cytomegalovirus exposure and HLA in healthy donors. Study-wide results and limits: The tendency of first-cohort TCR clusters to co-occur in the roughly 120 validation repertoires was the finding of a later analysis.

Germline assignment: CDR1 SGHTA and CDR2 FQGNSA. V was pared by 2 bases and J by 5 bases, with 7 bases between. This CDR3 region has 13 residues. The sequence came from a woman aged 18-29 years in good health and CMV-seropositive. The chain joins TRBV7-2 to TRBJ2-1, with D unresolved. Source material: PBMCs. The CDR3, as DNA: TGTGCCAGCAGCTTAACTAACAACAATGAGCAGTTCTTC. It specifies CASSLTNNNEQFF.